This T cell receptor (delta chain) stems from a study of γδ T cells in repeated Plasmodium falciparum infection (dated by TCRdb to about 2021). The study in broad terms: The natural-infection arm enrolled Malian children exposed to intense seasonal malaria transmission, compared against age and gender matched Australian children. The study looked at how repeated Plasmodium falciparum infection shapes the human gammadelta T cell repertoire, using both natural infection in Mali and controlled human malaria infection. Samples from controlled-infection subjects were taken at baseline, just before selected infections, and 21 days after each infection. Malian gammadelta TCR repertoires were analysed cross-sectionally during no-transmission periods and longitudinally across acute febrile malaria episodes. Four controlled human malaria infections were administered to five malaria-naive U.S. adults over 644 days by bites from P. falciparum NF54-infected Anopheles stephensi mosquitoes.

The library was produced with multiplex PCR. Instrument used: Illumina MiSeq. Each sorted gammadelta T cell sample was sequenced for both the TCR gamma (TRG) and TCR delta (TRD) chains. On the study's bioinformatics: Clonotype tree plots, accumulated frequency of the top 20 clonotypes, diversity index (DI) and D75 metrics were included in the repertoire analyses. Public reads were reanalyzed in TCRdb with CATT, and rows carrying the same DNA were merged afterwards. V and J calls and clone size were set by TCRdb, not the authors. In this sample the table shows 85,000 to 100,000 delta-chain clones, over 0.75% of which occur a single time. 9.6% of the sample rests with the top ten. In its sample, this clone was seen a few times. No antigen is known for it. With a far larger clone one base away, a read error is the likely cause. Additional DNA sequences in this sample encode the identical CDR3. The CDR3 runs 19 amino acids, cysteine and phenylalanine included. The CDR3 DNA has 57 bases and is translated from base 1. V and J are trimmed by 2 bases and 10 bases, and the gene matches miss 24 bases of the junction. According to the germline V gene, CDR1 reads TSWWSYY and CDR2 reads QGS.

For bulk TCR repertoire analysis, Vgamma9/Vdelta2+ and Vdelta2-negative gammadelta T cell populations were isolated by flow sorting from peripheral blood mononuclear cells. What the study reported, not specific to this receptor: Analysis of inter-individual variability in gammadelta T cell responses was limited by the small size of the controlled-infection cohort. Compared with Australian children, Malian children appeared to have Vdelta2-negative gammadelta TCR repertoires that were more clonally expanded, less diverse and less shared. In Vdelta2-negative gammadelta TCR repertoires, which were largely Vdelta1+, repeated controlled infections appeared to drive waves of new clonotype selection. Across time and infection, the Vgamma9/Vdelta2+ TCR repertoires showed a highly stable polyclonal makeup, with many TCRgamma sequences overlapping between individuals. The Malian cohort was drawn from a small rural village made up mostly of one ethnic group, which limits generalizability.

The chain uses TRDV1 and TRDJ1; TRDD3 matches 8 bases in the middle. TCRdb carries no J gene annotation; the J gene was assigned here by matching the DNA with germline. The sample was gamma-delta T cells from blood. The receptor was derived from a pool of human donors (malaria-infected and uninfected, not separated). DNA sequence: TGTGCTCTTGGGGAAAAGTCTCCCCCCCCGCACTGGGGGTTAGGGGGACTCATCTTT. Translated, it reads CALGEKSPPPHWGLGGLIF.